This T cell receptor beta chain was documented in a study of PD-L1 blockade in urothelial cancer. At the level of the study: Male patients with bladder-origin urothelial cancer numbered about nine tenths of the roughly 29.

Data came from immunoSEQ multiplex PCR; TCRdb stores just in-frame clones and leaves some out. The sample includes tens of thousands of clones, more than 85% of them seen just once. This CDR3 has 19 residues. Germline CDR1 reads SGHTA; CDR2 reads FQGTGA. V lost 5 bases and J lost 1; bases outside the gene matches: 10. The TCR comes from a man aged 55-75 years with urothelial cancer. V and J are TRBV7-3 and TRBJ2-1; 14 bases map to TRBD2. This material consisted of PBMCs, taken around atezolizumab (anti-PD-L1) treatment. The CDR3 reads CASSPGLAGGSGSYNEQFF. The CDR3 DNA reads as TGTGCCAGCAGCCCCGGACTAGCGGGAGGATCGGGTTCCTACAATGAGCAGTTCTTC. The full variable domain, with the rest looked up from reference TRBV7-3 and TRBJ2-1, is GAGVSQTPSNKVTEKGKYVELRCDPISGHTALYWYRQSLGQGPEFLIYFQGTGAADDSGLPNDRFFAVRPEGSVSTLKIQRTERGDSAVYLCASSPGLAGGSGSYNEQFFGPGTRLTVL.